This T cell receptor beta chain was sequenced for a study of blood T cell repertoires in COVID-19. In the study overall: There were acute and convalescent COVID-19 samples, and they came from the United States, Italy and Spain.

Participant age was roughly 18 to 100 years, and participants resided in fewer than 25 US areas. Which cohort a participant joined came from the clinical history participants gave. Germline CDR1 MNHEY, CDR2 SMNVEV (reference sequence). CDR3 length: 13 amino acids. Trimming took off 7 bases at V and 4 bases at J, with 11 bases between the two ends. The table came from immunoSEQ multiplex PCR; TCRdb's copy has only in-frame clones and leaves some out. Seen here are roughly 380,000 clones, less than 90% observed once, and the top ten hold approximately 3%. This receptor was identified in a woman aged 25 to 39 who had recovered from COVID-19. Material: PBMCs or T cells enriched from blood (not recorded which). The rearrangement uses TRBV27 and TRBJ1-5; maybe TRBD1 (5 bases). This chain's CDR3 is CASTMGPNQPQHF. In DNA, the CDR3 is TGTGCCAGCACCATGGGGCCGAATCAGCCCCAGCATTTT.